The TCR beta chain described here comes from a study of CD8+ T cells in alopecia areata. PBMC-derived CD4+ and CD8+ T cells were sorted. Sequencing templates came from extracted RNA that was reverse transcribed into cDNA. Libraries were prepared by immunoSEQ multiplex PCR; TCRdb keeps only in-frame clonotypes and omits some of them. Of approximately 150,000 clones listed, approximately 70% were seen once; the top ten hold roughly 10%. V shed 6 bases and J shed 4 bases, with 10 bases lying between them. Germline V gives CDR1 MNHEY, CDR2 SVGAGI. This CDR3 is 12 amino acids long. This sequence was found in a human donor with alopecia areata. The chain carries TRBV6-5 and TRBJ2-7, with unresolved D. This sample comprised CD8+ T cells sorted from blood, obtained at week 0. The CDR3 DNA reads as TGTGCCAGCAGAACCATAGGTTACGAGCAGTACTTC. This gives the protein CASRTIGYEQYF.